The TCR beta chain under discussion was sequenced for a study of cytomegalovirus exposure and HLA in healthy donors. Study-level points and caveats: Apart from CMV serostatus, no immune exposure information was available. The study recorded 150 to 200 TCR beta chains that were cytomegalovirus-associated.

V shed 7 bases, J shed 4 bases, and the junction held 8 bases outside the gene matches. Looked up from germline, CDR1 is SNHLY and CDR2 is FYNNEI. This CDR3 has 16 residues. A word on this clone: What it recognizes is unknown.

The PCR employed 60 Vbeta primers together with 13 Jbeta primers. Libraries were prepared by immunoSEQ multiplex PCR; TCRdb keeps only in-frame clonotypes and omits some of them. The data show around 150,000 clones, with 65% to 80% seen just once and roughly 2% held by the top ten. The chain couples TRBV2 to TRBJ1-5; 12 nucleotides line up with TRBD1. The sample was PBMCs. This receptor was taken from a female donor in good health and CMV-seronegative. Written as DNA, the CDR3 is TGTGCCAGCATCCGGGACAGGGGGCGAGGAAATCAGCCCCAGCATTTT. Its protein product is CASIRDRGRGNQPQHF. The whole variable domain, filled in from reference TRBV2 and TRBJ1-5, reads EPEVTQTPSHQVTQMGQEVILRCVPISNHLYFYWYRQILGQKVEFLVSFYNNEISEKSEIFDDQFSVERPDGSNFTLKIRSTKLEDSAMYFCASIRDRGRGNQPQHFGDGTRLSIL.